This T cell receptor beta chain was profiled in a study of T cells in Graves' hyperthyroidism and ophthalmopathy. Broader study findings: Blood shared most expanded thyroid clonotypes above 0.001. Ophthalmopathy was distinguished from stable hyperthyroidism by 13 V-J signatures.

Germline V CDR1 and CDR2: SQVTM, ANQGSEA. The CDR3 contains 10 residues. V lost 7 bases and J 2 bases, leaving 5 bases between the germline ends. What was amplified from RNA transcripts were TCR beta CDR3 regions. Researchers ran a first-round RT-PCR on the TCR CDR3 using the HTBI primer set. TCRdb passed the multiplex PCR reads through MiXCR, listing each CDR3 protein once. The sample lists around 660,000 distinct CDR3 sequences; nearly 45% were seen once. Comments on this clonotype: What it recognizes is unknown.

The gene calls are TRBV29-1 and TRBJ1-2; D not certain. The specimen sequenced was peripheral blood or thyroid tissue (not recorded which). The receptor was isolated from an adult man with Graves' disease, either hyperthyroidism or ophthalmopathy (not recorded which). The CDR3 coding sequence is TGCAGCGGGACCAACTATGGCTACACCTTC. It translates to CSGTNYGYTF.